The 24 T cell receptor beta chains reported below all come from one sample, sequenced in a study of CD4+ T cells in melanoma. The repertoire was sequenced with immunoSEQ multiplex PCR; TCRdb's copy has only in-frame clones and lacks some. The table lists about 55,000 clones, more than 60% of them singletons. Sequencing used tumor tissue. The receptors originated from a human donor with melanoma.

The chain carries TRBV27 and TRBJ1-5; possibly TRBD1 for D (5 bases). The germline CDR1 and CDR2 sequences are MNHEY and SMNVEV (reference sequence). The V and J ends lost 2 bases and 4 bases respectively, with 9 bases between them. The length of the CDR3 is 14 residues. CDR3 sequence reads: CASSLAGTNQPQHF. CDR3 sequence (DNA): TGTGCCAGCAGTTTAGCAGGGACTAATCAGCCCCAGCATTTT.

This clone has only a few counts. V is TRBV7-8 and J is TRBJ2-3; 13 bases match TRBD2. This CDR3 region has 15 residues. CDR1 SGHVS and CDR2 FQNEAQ come from the germline V gene. Germline trimming cut 5 bases from V and 4 bases from J; bases unmatched to any gene: 3. In nucleotides, the CDR3 is TGTGCCAGCAGCCGGACTAGCGGGGGTGCAGATACGCAGTATTTT. Translation gives CASSRTSGGADTQYF.

Worth noting for this clone: Other nucleotide sequences from this sample produce the same CDR3. The genes are TRBV20-1 and TRBJ1-4; no clear D gene. V lost 6 bases and J lost 5, with 4 bases in between. Germline assignment: CDR1 DFQATT and CDR2 SNEGSKA (reference sequence). This CDR3 region has 10 residues. The CDR3 loop reads CSAGNEKLFF. CDR3 DNA: TGCAGTGCAGGAAATGAAAAACTGTTTTTT.

This clone showed up just once. The chain uses TRBV6-1 and TRBJ2-7; TRBD1 might be the D (6 bases). V lost 4 bases and J lost 3, with 10 bases in between. Per the germline V gene, CDR1 is MNHNS and CDR2 is SASEGT. The CDR3 spans 13 residues. The CDR3 DNA is TGTGCCAGCAGTGGGGGACACCTCTACGAGCAGTACTTC. This translates into CASSGGHLYEQYF.

The chain uses TRBV7-9 and TRBJ1-1, with TRBD1 as a possible D gene (5 bases). The CDR3 is 13 residues long. Trimming cost V 6 bases and J 3 bases, with 11 bases left between them. The germline CDR1 and CDR2 sequences are SEHNR and FQNEAQ (reference sequence). The DNA of the CDR3 is TGTGCCAGCAGAAGGGGAGGGGACACTGAAGCTTTCTTT. This encodes CASRRGGDTEAFF.

The CDR3 coding sequence is TGTGCCAGCAGCTTAGGGGGGGATACCAATGAGCAGTTCTTC. Translation: CASSLGGDTNEQFF. The chain is built from TRBV11-3 and TRBJ2-1; D perhaps matches TRBD2 (6 bases). V was pared by 1 base and J by 6 bases, with 10 bases between. This CDR3 has 14 residues. Germline loops: CDR1 SGHNT, CDR2 YENEEA.

Judged by abundance, this clone is medium-sized. This chain uses TRBV7-9 with TRBJ1-1; D might be TRBD1 (5 bases). The CDR3 loop spans 12 amino acids. The germline gives CDR1 SEHNR, CDR2 FQNEAQ (reference sequence). V was cut by 7 bases and J by 4 bases, with 10 bases left in between. Written as DNA, the CDR3 is TGTGCCAGCACTCTTGGGGGCACTGAAGCTTTCTTT. Its translation: CASTLGGTEAFF.

The V call is TRBV5-1, the J call TRBJ2-5; 7 nucleotides agree with TRBD2. This CDR3 comprises 12 residues. V dropped 2 bases and J dropped 5; count of bases not matched to a gene: 0. In germline, CDR1 is SGHRS, CDR2 YFSETQ. The CDR3 sequence is CASSFGGETQYF. As DNA, the CDR3 is TGCGCCAGCAGCTTCGGGGGGGAGACCCAGTACTTC.

The rearrangement joins TRBV11-2 to TRBJ1-3; D gene ambiguous. This CDR3 spans 15 amino acids. Trimming took off 3 bases at V and 0 bases at J, with 9 bases between the two ends. Germline CDR1 reads SGHAT; CDR2 reads FQNNGV. The chain's CDR3 is CASSFQAYSGNTIYF. CDR3 DNA sequence: TGTGCCAGCAGCTTTCAGGCTTACTCTGGAAACACCATATATTTT.

The genes are TRBV7-9 and TRBJ2-6; no clear D gene. Germline V gene data show CDR1 as SEHNR and CDR2 as FQNEAQ (reference sequence). The CDR3 spans 12 residues. V was cut by 4 bases and J by 2 bases, with 0 bases left in between. As DNA, the CDR3 is TGTGCCAGCAGCTCTGGGGCCAACGTCCTGACTTTC. It specifies CASSSGANVLTF.

V usage is TRBV18 and J usage is TRBJ1-1, with 7 nucleotides matching TRBD1. Trimming at V came to 6 bases and at J to 4 bases, leaving 8 bases not matched to a gene. The germline V gene has CDR1 KGHSH and CDR2 LQKENI. The CDR3 runs to 14 residues. The CDR3 here is CASSLGQAPTEAFF. In DNA form, the CDR3 reads TGTGCCAGCTCTCTCGGACAGGCCCCCACTGAAGCTTTCTTT.

This chain connects TRBV15 to TRBJ1-2; D gene uncertain. The CDR3 consists of 14 residues. In germline, CDR1 is LNHNV, CDR2 YYDKDF (reference sequence). Trimming pared 2 bases from V and 0 bases from J, leaving 7 bases between. Here the CDR3 DNA reads TGTGCCACCAGCAGACCGGGAACTAACTATGGCTACACCTTC. Translation gives CATSRPGTNYGYTF.

The V gene is TRBV10-3, the J gene TRBJ1-4, with D perhaps matching TRBD1 (6 bases). The CDR3 totals 14 residues. Germline CDR1 and CDR2: ENHRY and SYGVKD. Trimming took off 3 bases at V and 7 bases at J, with 12 bases between the two ends. The CDR3 region has the DNA TGTGCCATCAGTGACGGACAGATGTCTGAAAAACTGTTTTTT. Translating it yields CAISDGQMSEKLFF.

The genes are TRBV5-1 and TRBJ2-3; D tentatively reads TRBD1 or TRBD2 (6 bases each). V was cut by 4 bases and J by 2 bases, with 17 bases left in between. Germline V CDR1 and CDR2: SGHRS, YFSETQ. CDR3 length equals 16 residues. CDR3 protein: CASSPEGGSLTDTQYF. CDR3 in DNA: TGCGCCAGCAGCCCTGAGGGGGGATCCCTCACAGATACGCAGTATTTT.

The V gene is TRBV7-8, the J gene TRBJ2-2, with D hard to call. V was trimmed by 5 bases and J by 7 bases, leaving 8 bases between them. In germline, CDR1 is SGHVS, CDR2 FQNEAQ. CDR3 length equals 12 residues. CDR3 in amino acids: CASSPVGGELFF. As DNA, the CDR3 is TGTGCCAGCAGCCCCGTAGGCGGGGAGCTGTTTTTT.

The chain links TRBV11-3 to TRBJ2-5; no reliable D call. Germline values: CDR1 SGHNT, CDR2 YENEEA. Trimming cost V 1 base and J 4 bases, with 10 bases left between them. This CDR3 region has 14 residues. The CDR3 region has the DNA TGTGCCAGCAGCTTAGGGGCTTTGTCAGAGACCCAGTACTTC. The encoded protein is CASSLGALSETQYF.

This clone appeared once. This chain connects TRBV28 to TRBJ2-7; 7 positions agree with TRBD1. The CDR3 is made up of 14 amino acids. CDR1 and CDR2 from the germline V gene are MDHEN and SYDVKM. V was pared by 3 bases and J by 0 bases, with 2 bases of the junction left unmatched. As DNA, the CDR3 is TGTGCCAGCAGTTTTACAGGGGACTCCTACGAGCAGTACTTC. Translation gives CASSFTGDSYEQYF.

J is TRBJ1-1 and V is TRBV13; TRBD1 is a possible D gene (6 bases). The V gene's germline CDR1 is PRHDT and CDR2 FYEKMQ (reference sequence). The CDR3 has 16 amino acids. V lost 0 bases and J 2 bases, leaving 13 bases between the germline ends. CDR3 DNA sequence: TGTGCCAGCAGCTTAGGACGCGGGACACATAACACTGAAGCTTTCTTT. This sequence encodes CASSLGRGTHNTEAFF.

J is TRBJ1-1 and V is TRBV6-6; D gene uncertain. V was trimmed by 7 bases and J by 2 bases, leaving 20 bases between them. The germline V gene has CDR1 MNHNY and CDR2 SVGAGI (reference sequence). This CDR3 region has 16 residues. DNA of the CDR3: TGTGCCAGCATTTTCGTTTGGGGATCGATAAACACTGAAGCTTTCTTT. Translation: CASIFVWGSINTEAFF.

V is TRBV9 and J is TRBJ2-1; perhaps TRBD2 as D (5 bases). Between the trimmed V and J ends, which lost 1 base and 8 bases, there was a span of 13 bases. Germline V CDR1 and CDR2: SGDLS, YYNGEE. The CDR3 is made up of 14 amino acids. The CDR3 region is CASSVPSGRDEQFF. CDR3 nucleotides: TGTGCCAGCAGCGTACCCTCTGGGCGGGATGAGCAGTTCTTC.

The V call is TRBV11-2, the J call TRBJ1-5; tentative D call: TRBD1 (5 bases). This CDR3 is 15 amino acids long. V was clipped by 1 base and J by 4 bases, with 11 bases between them. CDR1 is SGHAT and CDR2 is FQNNGV in the germline V gene. The CDR3 region has the DNA TGTGCCAGCAGCTTAGGATCAGGGAGGAATCAGCCCCAGCATTTT. Protein product: CASSLGSGRNQPQHF.

CDR3 region: CASSRPGPYNEQFF. In DNA form, the CDR3 reads TGCGCCAGCAGTAGGCCGGGGCCCTACAATGAGCAGTTCTTC. The chain employs TRBV4-3 and TRBJ2-1; tentatively, D is TRBD1 or TRBD2 (5 bases each). This CDR3 region has 14 residues. The V gene's germline CDR1 is LGHNA and CDR2 YSLEER. With 6 bases removed from V and 2 bases from J, the gap between germline ends came to 11 bases.

J is TRBJ1-5 and V is TRBV18; the match to TRBD1 covers 7 bases. CDR3 length equals 17 residues. The V gene's germline CDR1 is KGHSH and CDR2 LQKENI. Germline trimming cut 6 bases from V and 4 bases from J; bases unmatched to any gene: 15. The CDR3 DNA reads TGTGCCAGCTCCAAAGCCCAGGGGGGCTTTAGTAATCAGCCCCAGCATTTT. Translating it yields CASSKAQGGFSNQPQHF.

The chain is built from TRBV30 and TRBJ2-7; 8 bases are shared with TRBD1. The CDR3 has 13 amino acids. From germline, CDR1 is GTSNPN and CDR2 SVGIG (reference sequence). Trimming at V came to 4 bases and at J to 3 bases, leaving 5 bases not matched to a gene. The CDR3 DNA reads as TGTGCCTGGAACCCGACAGGGGACTACGAGCAGTACTTC. The encoded protein is CAWNPTGDYEQYF.